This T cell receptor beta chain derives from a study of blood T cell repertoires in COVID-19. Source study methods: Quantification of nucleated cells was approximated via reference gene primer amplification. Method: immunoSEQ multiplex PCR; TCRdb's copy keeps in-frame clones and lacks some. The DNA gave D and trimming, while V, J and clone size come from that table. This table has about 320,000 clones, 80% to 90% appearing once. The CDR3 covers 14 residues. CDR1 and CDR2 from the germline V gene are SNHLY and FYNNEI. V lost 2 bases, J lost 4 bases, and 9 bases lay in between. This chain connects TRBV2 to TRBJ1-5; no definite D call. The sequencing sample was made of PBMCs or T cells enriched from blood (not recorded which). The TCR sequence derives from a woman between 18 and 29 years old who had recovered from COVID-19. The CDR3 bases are TGTGCCAGCAGTGAAAGGGAGAGAAATCAGCCCCAGCATTTT. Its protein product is CASSERERNQPQHF.